The rows below give T cell receptor beta chains drawn from one sample of a study of beta chain features in type 1 diabetes. This table comes from immunoSEQ multiplex PCR, and its TCRdb copy is limited to in-frame clones, with some not included. The data hold about 190,000 clones, with under 9.5% observed a single time. Sequences were obtained from central memory CD4+ T cells from blood. The receptor source for this set is a man aged 18 to 35 with type 1 diabetes. Both conserved end residues are part of each CDR3. D genes are given only for firm matches. Size tells how often a clone was seen (once, few, many) or the class of an expanded clone, and some rows leave it out.

D gene	clone size	V gene	J gene	CDR3 DNA	CDR3 protein
TRBD1	few	TRBV7-9	TRBJ1-5	TGTGCCAGCAGCCCGACAGGGGGATCAAGTCAGCCCCAGCATTTT	CASSPTGGSSQPQHF
-	few	TRBV15	TRBJ2-3	TGTGCCACCAGCAGAGATGGGGCAAGGGCAGATACGCAGTATTTT	CATSRDGARADTQYF
TRBD2	-	TRBV4-3	TRBJ2-5	TGCGCCAGCAGCCTTTCGGTTAGCGGGGGGAAAGAGACCCAGTACTTC	CASSLSVSGGKETQYF
TRBD2	-	TRBV28	TRBJ2-7	TGTGCCAGCAGTAGGGCAAGCGGGAGCGAGCAGTACTTC	CASSRASGSEQYF
-	few	TRBV27	TRBJ2-5	TGTGCCAGCAGTTCCCGCCCAAGGAGGGAGACCCAGTACTTC	CASSSRPRRETQYF
-	few	TRBV29-1	TRBJ1-5	TGCAGCGTTGGCCAGGGGAGCAATCAGCCCCAGCATTTT	CSVGQGSNQPQHF
TRBD2	few	TRBV14	TRBJ2-1	TGTGCCAGCAGCCCCCTAGCGGGAGGGTCCTACAATGAGCAGTTCTTC	CASSPLAGGSYNEQFF
TRBD1	few	TRBV29-1	TRBJ2-7	TGCAGCGTTGACGCCGGGACAGGGACCTACGAGCAGTACTTC	CSVDAGTGTYEQYF
-	-	TRBV29-1	TRBJ1-2	TGCAGCGTTTTAACTGTTTTTAACTATGGCTACACCTTC	CSVLTVFNYGYTF
TRBD2	few	TRBV11-3	TRBJ2-5	TGTGCCAGCAGCTTGGGACTAGCGGGGGTAGAGACCCAGTACTTC	CASSLGLAGVETQYF